This TCR beta chain was captured in a study of identical twins. This clonotype was seen more than once but under ten times. TCRdb analysed the 5' RACE reads with MiXCR anew, one entry per CDR3 protein. The sample has roughly 770,000 distinct CDR3 sequences, 15% to 20% seen once. This same sample was also part of a study on T cells expressing NK-cell markers. That work states: The share of CD8+ T cells held by dominant NKG2C+ clonotypes was about 1.0-7.5% in several donors. The leading position in the CD3+CD56-NKG2C+ fraction of a handful of donors also went to these clonotypes.

This TCR was recovered from a woman aged 18-30 years in good health. Input material: PBMCs.

CDR3 coding DNA: TGTGCCAGCAGTTACAGGTGGACCCGACCGTACCAAGAGACCCAGTACTTC. It codes for CASSYRWTRPYQETQYF. The chain uses TRBV6-5 and TRBJ2-5; D is ambiguous. Per the germline V gene, CDR1 is MNHEY and CDR2 is SVGAGI. Deletions cut 2 bases from V and 0 bases from J, with 16 bases between. The CDR3 consists of 17 residues.